This entry is about one T cell receptor (beta chain). This sample is drawn from a study of blood T cell repertoires in COVID-19. Whole-study context: T cells, B-cell-depleted T cells, or PBMCs provided the cDNA or gDNA that served as material.

The table came from immunoSEQ multiplex PCR; TCRdb's copy has only in-frame clones and leaves some out. The sample has around 160,000 clones, 84% seen once; the top ten hold 5.5% to 7.5%. Each participant's cohort was designated according to participant-reported clinical history. This CDR3 has 15 amino acids. This TCR derives from a woman aged 50 to 65 who had been exposed to COVID-19. The J gene is TRBJ1-2, the V gene TRBV21-1; the listed D gene, TRBD1, was not tested against the DNA. TRBV21-1 is tagged as a pseudogene. The sequenced sample consisted of PBMCs or T cells enriched from blood (not recorded which). Here the CDR3 reads CASSLDRSHYYGYTF. CDR3 nucleotide sequence: TGTGCCAGCAGCCTCGACAGGTCCCACTACTATGGCTACACCTTC.